This T cell receptor (beta chain) originates from a study of OX40 agonist ivuxolimab in advanced cancers. The overall study: Every 2 weeks, patients received ivuxolimab intravenously, dosed at 0.01 to 10 mg/kg. A male proportion of about 84% was recorded, with mean age approximately 57 years and range about 23 to 90.

There are 14 residues in the CDR3. V was pared by 4 bases and J by 2 bases, with 2 bases of the junction left unmatched. Germline CDR1 is MGHRA and CDR2 is YSYEKL. Autoimmune disease history or systemic immunosuppression meant exclusion. Only in-frame clones appear in the TCRdb table, and some are missing; sequencing was by immunoSEQ multiplex PCR. Of roughly 82,000 clones in the sample, 80% to 90% were seen once. The material sequenced was CD4+ or CD8+ T cells sorted from blood, taken in a trial of the OX40 agonist ivuxolimab. This TCR was recovered from an adult with an advanced solid tumor such as melanoma, head and neck, liver or kidney cancer. The chain links TRBV4-1 to TRBJ2-7, with 10 bases identical to TRBD1. This CDR3 is CASSRDRGPYEQYF. The DNA for the CDR3 is TGCGCCAGCAGCCGGGACAGGGGACCCTACGAGCAGTACTTC.